The sequence of this TCR beta chain was determined in a study of PD-L1 blockade in urothelial cancer. In the study overall: Males with bladder-origin urothelial cancer constituted about 85% of the roughly 30 patients. Blood samples contained a median about 140,000 T cells. Analyses used blood from 3 weeks (second dose) and 6 weeks after treatment start.

Concerning this clone: The target antigen is unknown.

Trimming at V came to 3 bases and at J to 1 base, leaving 4 bases not matched to a gene. The CDR3 totals 15 residues. Germline V CDR1 and CDR2: SGHTS, YDEGEE. Only in-frame clones appear in the TCRdb table, and some are missing; sequencing was by immunoSEQ multiplex PCR. This sample carries fewer than 45,000 clones, 80% to 90% of them seen once, and the ten largest clones take around 17%. Study-wide points: Tumor-associated TCR clones expanded more in blood at 3 weeks in patients with durable benefit.

The chain combines TRBV5-8 with TRBJ2-3, with TRBD1 matching 8 bases. The sequenced sample was PBMCs, obtained around atezolizumab (anti-PD-L1) treatment. This clonotype originated in a man in his 60s with urothelial cancer. For the CDR3, the DNA is TGTGCCAGCAGCTATCAGGGGGCGGGCACAGATACGCAGTATTTT. Translated, it gives CASSYQGAGTDTQYF.